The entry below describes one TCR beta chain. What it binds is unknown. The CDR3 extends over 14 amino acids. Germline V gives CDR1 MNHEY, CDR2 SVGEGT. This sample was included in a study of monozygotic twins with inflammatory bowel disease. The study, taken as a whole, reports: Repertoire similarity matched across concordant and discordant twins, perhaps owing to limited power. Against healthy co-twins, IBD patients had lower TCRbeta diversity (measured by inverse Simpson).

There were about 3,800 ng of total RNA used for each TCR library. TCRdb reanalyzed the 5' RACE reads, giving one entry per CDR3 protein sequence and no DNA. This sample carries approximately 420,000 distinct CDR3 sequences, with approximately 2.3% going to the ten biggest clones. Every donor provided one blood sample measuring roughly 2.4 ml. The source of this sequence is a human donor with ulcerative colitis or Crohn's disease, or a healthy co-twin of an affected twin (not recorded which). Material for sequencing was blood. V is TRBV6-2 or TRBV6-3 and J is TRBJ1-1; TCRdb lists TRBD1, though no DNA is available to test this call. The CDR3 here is CASSTTPHPQGAFF.